These 5 T cell receptor beta chains originate from one sample sequenced in a study of blood T cell repertoires in COVID-19. Sequenced by immunoSEQ multiplex PCR; TCRdb stores in-frame clones only, minus some. This table holds tens of thousands of clones, 84% found once. The sample comprised peripheral blood. These receptor sequences come from a man over 45 with acute or convalescent COVID-19.

The rearrangement joins TRBV4-3 to TRBJ1-2; D is uncertain. The length of the CDR3 is 15 residues. CDR1 is LGHNA, CDR2 YSLEER, per germline. Trimming removed 1 base at V and 5 bases at J, with 14 bases between. The CDR3 nucleotides read TGCGCCAGCAGCCAAGGGAAAGGGAGAAGTTATGGCTACACCTTC. This gives the protein CASSQGKGRSYGYTF.

CDR3 in amino acids: CASSQEQGRNYGYTF. The CDR3 DNA sequence: TGCGCCAGCAGCCAAGAGCAAGGCAGGAACTATGGCTACACCTTC. This rearrangement joins TRBV4-1 to TRBJ1-2; D is uncertain. CDR1 is MGHRA and CDR2 is YSYEKL in the germline V gene. The V end was cut by 0 bases, the J end by 2 bases, with 10 bases between. The CDR3 is 15 residues long.

DNA of the CDR3: TGTGCCAGCAGCCCCCACACCCCAGGCACAGATACGCAGTATTTT. As protein: CASSPHTPGTDTQYF. This chain joins TRBV7-2 and TRBJ2-3; D gene ambiguous. The CDR3 runs to 15 residues. Per the germline V gene, CDR1 is SGHTA and CDR2 is FQGNSA. V dropped 5 bases and J dropped 1 base, with 13 bases sitting between them.

The genes are TRBV9 and TRBJ2-3, with 7 bases aligning to TRBD2. Trimming cost V 3 bases and J 6 bases; bases outside gene matches: 7. The CDR3 spans 14 residues. Germline CDR1 reads SGDLS; CDR2 reads YYNGEE. CDR3 nucleotides: TGTGCCAGCAGCGCTAGCGGTTCGGTTGATACGCAGTATTTT. This encodes CASSASGSVDTQYF.

The genes are TRBV7-8 and TRBJ2-1; tentatively, D is TRBD2 (6 bases). Germline V gene sequence: CDR1 SGHVS, CDR2 FQNEAQ. This CDR3 spans 15 amino acids. Trimming stripped 3 bases from V and 6 bases from J, with 15 bases between. Written as DNA, the CDR3 is TGTGCCAGCAGCTTTATCGGGAGAAAGGGCAATGAGCAGTTCTTC. Encoded protein: CASSFIGRKGNEQFF.